One sample yielded the 11 T cell receptor beta chains listed below, sequenced in a study of CD8 T cells in ankylosing spondylitis. TCRdb analysed the 5' RACE reads with MiXCR anew, one entry per CDR3 protein. The repertoire has approximately 240,000 distinct CDR3 sequences, under 12% of them found once; the top ten carry approximately 2.5%. Sequencing was performed on blood, either unsorted or a sorted T cell fraction (not recorded which). Source of these receptors: a male donor with ankylosing spondylitis or in good health (not recorded which).

V and J are TRBV10-3 and TRBJ1-5; no firm D call. V dropped 10 bases and J dropped 0 bases, with 10 bases sitting between them. CDR1 and CDR2 from the germline V gene are ENHRY and SYGVKD. This CDR3 is 13 amino acids long. The chain's CDR3 is CATKHRSNQPQHF. The CDR3 bases are TGTGCCACGAAACACCGTAGCAATCAGCCCCAGCATTTT.

This clonotype came up many times. This chain uses TRBV20-1 with TRBJ2-1; 13 bases are a match to TRBD2. The CDR3 has 16 residues. The trim removed 6 bases at V and 8 bases at J, leaving 13 bases unmatched. Germline lookup yields CDR1 DFQATT and CDR2 SNEGSKA (reference sequence). The CDR3: CSARGLAGPPGDEQFF. Written as DNA, the CDR3 is TGCAGTGCCCGGGGACTAGCGGGACCCCCGGGCGATGAGCAGTTCTTC.

V is TRBV15 and J is TRBJ1-2, with D tentatively TRBD1 (5 bases). V shed 1 base and J shed 8 bases, with 14 bases lying between them. This CDR3 has 14 residues. The germline gives CDR1 LNHNV, CDR2 YYDKDF (reference sequence). The CDR3 DNA follows: TGTGCCACCAGCAGAGGGGGCAGCGGAGGAGGCTACACCTTC. Its protein is CATSRGGSGGGYTF.

This clonotype came up a few times. The rearrangement links TRBV2 to TRBJ2-1; 10 bases align to TRBD2. J was trimmed by 10 bases and V by 6 bases; bases with no gene match: 3. Germline CDR1 SNHLY, CDR2 FYNNEI. The CDR3 has 12 amino acids. CDR3 nucleotide sequence: TGTGCCAGCAGCGAGCGGGGGGGAGAGCAGTTCTTC. It codes for CASSERGGEQFF.

This clonotype was seen at least ten times. In nucleotides, the CDR3 is TGTGCCAGCAGTGACAGGAGCACCGGGGAGCTGTTTTTT. Amino acids: CASSDRSTGELFF. The chain combines TRBV2 with TRBJ2-2; D uncertain. Germline V gives CDR1 SNHLY, CDR2 FYNNEI. The CDR3 extends over 13 amino acids. Trimming shortened V by 3 bases and J by 4 bases, and 6 bases separated the two germline ends.

V and J are TRBV20-1 and TRBJ2-1, with 9 bases aligning to TRBD1. The length of the CDR3 is 14 residues. Germline trimming cut 6 bases from V and 5 bases from J; bases unmatched to any gene: 8. In germline, CDR1 is DFQATT, CDR2 SNEGSKA (reference sequence). The CDR3 DNA reads as TGCAGTGCGCCCGGGACAGGGACCCACAATGAGCAGTTCTTC. It specifies CSAPGTGTHNEQFF.

There are many counts of this clonotype. The chain couples TRBV20-1 to TRBJ1-1; 7 bases fit TRBD1. This CDR3 spans 16 amino acids. The germline gives CDR1 DFQATT, CDR2 SNEGSKA (reference sequence). The junction had 14 bases not matched to a gene; V was cut back by 1 base and J by 6 bases. The CDR3 nucleotides are TGCAGTGCTAGAGCCACTGACAGGGTACGAACCGCTGAAGCTTTCTTT. Its translation is CSARATDRVRTAEAFF.

At least ten counts were recorded for this clonotype. V is TRBV7-6 and J is TRBJ1-2; no clear D gene. The CDR3 runs to 17 residues. Per germline, CDR1 SGHVS and CDR2 FNYEAQ. V was pared by 5 bases and J by 2 bases, with 21 bases between. The CDR3 nucleotides are TGTGCCAGCAGCCCCTACCATTACATAGATAAGAACTATGGCTACACCTTC. Its protein product is CASSPYHYIDKNYGYTF.

This clonotype showed up many times. The chain recombines TRBV12-3 or TRBV12-4 with TRBJ2-3; D possibly corresponds to TRBD1 (6 bases). V was shortened by 4 bases and J by 3 bases, with 8 bases between the two germline ends. CDR3 length equals 13 residues. The CDR3 region is CASSYQGTDTQYF. The CDR3 DNA reads as TGTGCCAGCAGTTACCAGGGGACAGATACGCAGTATTTT.

This clonotype was counted many times. This CDR3 reads CASSQDRAAINIQYF. Here the CDR3 DNA reads TGTGCCAGCAGCCAAGATCGGGCGGCAATAAACATTCAGTACTTC. The rearrangement links TRBV4-2 to TRBJ2-4; D gene uncertain. V was shortened by 0 bases and J by 6 bases, with 12 bases between the two germline ends. CDR3 size: 15 residues. CDR1 and CDR2 from the germline V gene are LGHNA and YNFKEQ.

This clonotype has only a few counts. The V and J genes are TRBV3-1 and TRBJ1-1; weak D call: TRBD1 (6 bases). Trimming pared 4 bases from V and 6 bases from J, leaving 18 bases between. Germline values: CDR1 LGHDT, CDR2 YNNKEL (reference sequence). This CDR3 has 15 residues. The CDR3 reads CASSPRGGAPSEAFF. CDR3 nucleotides: TGTGCCAGCAGCCCCCGTGGGGGGGCACCCTCTGAAGCTTTCTTT.